One sample yielded the 32 T cell receptor beta chains listed below, sequenced in a study of T cell responses to AZD1222 COVID-19 vaccine. Only in-frame clones appear in the TCRdb table, and some are missing; sequencing was by immunoSEQ multiplex PCR. The sample contains approximately 64,000 clones, roughly 84% of which appear only once. The material sequenced was peripheral blood, taken on day 0 of AZD1222 vaccination. All receptors come from an adult in good health.

The rearrangement joins TRBV5-1 to TRBJ1-1; no clear D gene. V lost 1 base to trimming and J lost 1 base, with 8 bases between them. The CDR3 covers 14 residues. CDR1 is SGHRS, CDR2 YFSETQ, per germline. As DNA, the CDR3 is TGCGCCAGCAGCTTGATTGGAGAGAACACTGAAGCTTTCTTT. It is translated as CASSLIGENTEAFF.

The gene calls are TRBV11-1 and TRBJ2-3, with 8 nucleotides matching TRBD2. This CDR3 has 16 amino acids. Germline CDR1 reads SGHAT; CDR2 reads FQDESV (reference sequence). With 5 bases clipped from V and 1 base from J, the junction kept 8 bases outside the gene matches. CDR3 DNA: TGTGCCAGCAGCCCGGGAGGGCAACCACGCACAGATACGCAGTATTTT. Its translation: CASSPGGQPRTDTQYF.

The rearrangement joins TRBV4-2 to TRBJ1-6; unclear D gene. Trimming stripped 4 bases from V and 8 bases from J, with 12 bases between. CDR1 is LGHNA and CDR2 is YNFKEQ in the germline V gene. The CDR3 is 14 amino acids. The CDR3 protein is CASSLGIWDSPLHF. The CDR3 DNA reads TGTGCCAGCAGCCTAGGGATCTGGGATTCACCCCTCCACTTT.

The chain is built from TRBV4-2 and TRBJ2-5; the D is unclear. The CDR3 consists of 15 residues. Trimming removed 0 bases from V and 2 bases from J, with 10 bases in between. Germline CDR1 is LGHNA and CDR2 is YNFKEQ. As DNA, the CDR3 is TGTGCCAGCAGCCAAGATTTTACCGTACAAGAGACCCAGTACTTC. Its protein product is CASSQDFTVQETQYF.

The gene calls are TRBV7-2 and TRBJ1-5; D ambiguous. V shed 2 bases and J shed 5 bases, with 10 bases lying between them. CDR1 is SGHTA, CDR2 FQGNSA, per germline. The CDR3 is 14 residues long. The CDR3: CASSLSRRDQPQHF. The CDR3 nucleotides read TGTGCCAGCAGCTTAAGCAGGCGGGATCAGCCCCAGCATTTT.

The V call is TRBV4-1, the J call TRBJ2-1; D is tentatively TRBD1 or TRBD2 (5 bases each). The CDR3 totals 14 residues. V was pared by 4 bases and J by 5 bases, with 12 bases between. The germline gives CDR1 MGHRA, CDR2 YSYEKL. The CDR3 region is CASSLTGTHNEQFF. The CDR3 nucleotides are TGCGCCAGCAGCCTCACCGGGACCCACAATGAGCAGTTCTTC.

A word on this clone: The same CDR3 is also encoded by other DNA sequences in this sample. The V and J genes are TRBV19 and TRBJ2-1, with a weak D call TRBD1 (5 bases). Germline CDR1 is LNHDA and CDR2 is SQIVND (reference sequence). CDR3 length: 15 residues. Trimming cost V 5 bases and J 0 bases, with 11 bases left between them. For the CDR3, the DNA is TGTGCCAGTAGTTTGACAGCAAGCTCCTACAATGAGCAGTTCTTC. Its protein product is CASSLTASSYNEQFF.

The V gene is TRBV11-2, the J gene TRBJ2-2; either TRBD1 or TRBD2 may supply D (5 bases each). This CDR3 is built from 15 residues. Germline CDR1 reads SGHAT; CDR2 reads FQNNGV. Trimming left V 1 base short and J 4 bases short, with 10 bases between. CDR3: CASSLAAGSTGELFF. DNA of the CDR3: TGTGCCAGCAGCTTAGCGGCAGGGAGCACCGGGGAGCTGTTTTTT.

The CDR3: CASGGLAGSGTQYF. In nucleotides, the CDR3 is TGTGCCAGCGGGGGACTAGCGGGTTCCGGGACCCAGTACTTC. The rearrangement uses TRBV2 and TRBJ2-5, with 12 bases that match TRBD2. The germline V gene encodes CDR1 SNHLY and CDR2 FYNNEI. The V segment lost 8 bases and the J segment 7 bases; nucleotides outside the gene matches: 8. The CDR3 length is 14 residues.

This chain uses TRBV27 with TRBJ2-7; D possibly corresponds to TRBD2 (5 bases). The CDR3 is made up of 13 amino acids. Trimming pared 4 bases from V and 5 bases from J, leaving 12 bases between. Germline-derived CDR1 and CDR2 are MNHEY and SMNVEV (reference sequence). The DNA of the CDR3 is TGTGCCAGCAGTTCGGGGTTAACGGACGAGCAGTACTTC. Its translation is CASSSGLTDEQYF.

The chain employs TRBV19 and TRBJ2-2; D perhaps matches TRBD1 (6 bases). Germline CDR1 and CDR2: LNHDA and SQIVND (reference sequence). V dropped 6 bases and J dropped 6 bases, with 8 bases sitting between them. This CDR3 has 12 residues. The CDR3: CASSRGAGELFF. The DNA of the CDR3 is TGTGCCAGTAGCAGGGGTGCCGGGGAGCTGTTTTTT. The whole variable domain, filled in from reference TRBV19 and TRBJ2-2, reads DGGITQSPKYLFRKEGQNVTLSCEQNLNHDAMYWYRQDPGQGLRLIYYSQIVNDFQKGDIAEGYSVSREKKESFPLTVTSAQKNPTAFYLCASSRGAGELFFGEGSRLTVL.

The rearrangement links TRBV6-1 to TRBJ1-6; D not certain. Germline V gene data show CDR1 as MNHNS and CDR2 as SASEGT. Trimming removed 2 bases from V and 8 bases from J, with 7 bases in between. This CDR3 has 13 amino acids. DNA for the CDR3: TGTGCCAGCAGTGAAAGGAGAGATTCACCCCTCCACTTT. This sequence encodes CASSERRDSPLHF.

V is TRBV28 and J is TRBJ1-5; D might be TRBD1 (5 bases). CDR3 length: 13 residues. Germline assignment: CDR1 MDHEN and CDR2 SYDVKM. The ends were cut back, 6 bases at V and 4 bases at J, with 10 bases in the middle. The CDR3 DNA reads as TGTGCCAGCAGGGGGGGTGGAAATCAGCCCCAGCATTTT. This sequence encodes CASRGGGNQPQHF.

This clone came up once. V and J are TRBV29-1 and TRBJ2-5; 12 bases align to TRBD2. The ends lost 6 bases at V and 4 bases at J; junction bases unmatched: 6. The germline V gene has CDR1 SQVTM and CDR2 ANQGSEA. The CDR3 has 14 residues. The CDR3 DNA sequence: TGCAGCGTCTCTAGCGGGGGGGCGGGAGAGACCCAGTACTTC. Its protein is CSVSSGGAGETQYF. Full variable domain (outside the CDR3, taken from reference TRBV29-1 and TRBJ2-5): SAVISQKPSRDICQRGTSLTIQCQVDSQVTMMFWYRQQPGQSLTLIATANQGSEATYESGFVIDKFPISRPNLTFSTLTVSNMSPEDSSIYLCSVSSGGAGETQYFGPGTRLLVL.

V usage is TRBV28 and J usage is TRBJ2-7; no definite D call. From germline, CDR1 is MDHEN and CDR2 SYDVKM. Between the trimmed V and J ends, which lost 3 bases and 2 bases, there was a span of 8 bases. The CDR3 runs to 13 residues. The CDR3 DNA is TGTGCCAGCAGTTTGGCACAACCCTACGAGCAGTACTTC. This sequence encodes CASSLAQPYEQYF.

V gene TRBV6-4 combines with J gene TRBJ1-2; no clear D. CDR3 length: 14 amino acids. In germline, CDR1 is MRHNA, CDR2 SNTAGT. Trimming removed 6 bases from V and 0 bases from J, with 11 bases in between. CDR3 DNA: TGTGCCAGCAGCCCTGACACCGCTAACTATGGCTACACCTTC. Translated, it gives CASSPDTANYGYTF.

This chain connects TRBV6-2 or TRBV6-3 to TRBJ1-2, with D perhaps matching TRBD1 (5 bases). The CDR3 sequence is 13 residues long. Germline values: CDR1 MNHEY, CDR2 SVGEGT. V was cut by 2 bases and J by 2 bases, with 6 bases left in between. The CDR3 region is CASSYRDNYGYTF. Written as DNA, the CDR3 is TGTGCCAGCAGTTACCGGGACAACTATGGCTACACCTTC.

The rearrangement joins TRBV7-8 to TRBJ2-3, with TRBD2 matching over 13 bases. This CDR3 has 17 amino acids. Germline lookup yields CDR1 SGHVS and CDR2 FQNEAQ. V lost 8 bases and J lost 6; bases outside the gene matches: 14. The CDR3, as DNA: TGTGCCAGCCGGTGGGCAACTAGCGGGGGGGCCGGGGATACGCAGTATTTT. Translating gives CASRWATSGGAGDTQYF.

The rearrangement joins TRBV5-4 to TRBJ2-1; tentative D call: TRBD2 (7 bases). Germline V lookup: CDR1 SGHNT, CDR2 YYREEE (reference sequence). V was trimmed by 0 bases and J by 5 bases, leaving 12 bases between them. This CDR3 has 15 residues. The CDR3 coding sequence is TGTGCCAGCAGCTTGGGCGGGGGCCTGGACAATGAGCAGTTCTTC. Residues: CASSLGGGLDNEQFF.

This clone was observed a handful of times. The chain is built from TRBV18 and TRBJ2-7; D not resolved. The CDR3 consists of 11 residues. Germline V gene sequence: CDR1 KGHSH, CDR2 LQKENI. The V and J ends lost 6 bases and 2 bases respectively, with 5 bases between them. The CDR3 region is CASSAAYEQYF. CDR3 in DNA: TGTGCCAGCTCCGCCGCCTACGAGCAGTACTTC. Looking up the rest from reference TRBV18 and TRBJ2-7 gives the full variable domain: NAGVMQNPRHLVRRRGQEARLRCSPMKGHSHVYWYRQLPEEGLKFMVYLQKENIIDESGMPKERFSAEFPKEGPSILRIQQVVRGDSAAYFCASSAAYEQYFGPGTRLTVT.

The CDR3 region is CASSYLADRVYDYEQYF. The CDR3 bases are TGTGCCAGCAGTTACTTAGCCGACAGGGTGTACGACTACGAGCAGTACTTC. This chain connects TRBV6-2 or TRBV6-3 to TRBJ2-7; 7 bases are a match to TRBD1. J was trimmed by 3 bases and V by 1 base; bases with no gene match: 12. From germline, CDR1 is MNHEY and CDR2 SVGEGT. The CDR3 loop spans 17 amino acids.

The chain recombines TRBV3-1 (or the pseudogene TRBV3-2) with TRBJ1-4; D not resolved. CDR1 and CDR2 (germline): LGHDT, YNNKEL (reference sequence). Trimming cost V 4 bases and J 0 bases, with 9 bases left between them. CDR3 size: 15 residues. CDR3 loop: CASSRTPATNEKLFF. For the CDR3, the DNA is TGTGCCAGCAGCCGCACACCTGCAACTAATGAAAAACTGTTTTTT.

V is TRBV11-2 and J is TRBJ2-7; D is perhaps TRBD1 (6 bases). V shed 4 bases and J shed 6 bases, with 19 bases lying between them. Germline V lookup: CDR1 SGHAT, CDR2 FQNNGV. The CDR3 is 15 residues long. DNA for the CDR3: TGTGCCAGCAGCTGGCAGGGACATTTCGAGGGCGAGCAGTACTTC. Its translation: CASSWQGHFEGEQYF.

This clone was observed a few times. The rearrangement links TRBV24-1 to TRBJ2-1; 7 positions match TRBD1. Germline V gene data show CDR1 as KGHDR and CDR2 as SFDVKD. J gave up 3 bases and V 6 bases, and 4 bases lay outside the gene matches. This CDR3 is 14 amino acids long. The CDR3 region is CATSRRDSYNEQFF. The CDR3 region has the DNA TGTGCCACCAGTCGTAGGGACAGCTACAATGAGCAGTTCTTC.

V and J are TRBV30 and TRBJ1-1, with D possibly TRBD1 on 6 matching bases. This CDR3 is 18 amino acids long. V shed 3 bases and J shed 0 bases, with 23 bases lying between them. Germline values: CDR1 GTSNPN, CDR2 SVGIG (reference sequence). DNA for the CDR3: TGTGCCTGGAGGGCGCCAGGGTGGACAGATAAGATGAACACTGAAGCTTTCTTT. It translates to CAWRAPGWTDKMNTEAFF.

The genes are TRBV5-1 and TRBJ2-1; D is perhaps TRBD1 (5 bases). Germline V CDR1 and CDR2: SGHRS, YFSETQ. The CDR3 covers 12 residues. Trimming cost V 7 bases and J 5 bases, with 10 bases left between them. The chain's CDR3 is CASSTGNNEQFF. The CDR3 DNA is TGCGCCAGCTCCACAGGCAACAATGAGCAGTTCTTC.

The V and J genes are TRBV21-1 and TRBJ1-5. TRBV21-1 is assigned pseudogene status. The CDR3 is made up of 14 amino acids. The CDR3 reads CASSSPGGHQPQHF. The DNA of the CDR3 is TGTGCCAGCAGCTCCCCGGGAGGGCATCAGCCCCAGCATTTT.

The table lists this clone with a count of one. The chain has TRBV18 and TRBJ2-2; tentatively, D is TRBD2 (6 bases). Germline CDR1 and CDR2: KGHSH and LQKENI. Trimming left V 3 bases short and J 4 bases short, with 12 bases between. CDR3 size: 15 residues. CDR3 sequence reads: CASSPVYGGTGELFF. CDR3 coding DNA: TGTGCCAGCTCACCCGTATACGGGGGCACCGGGGAGCTGTTTTTT.

J is TRBJ2-1 and V is TRBV29-1; 7 nucleotides align to TRBD1. The trim removed 2 bases at V and 10 bases at J, leaving 8 bases unmatched. The CDR3 consists of 13 residues. Germline V gene lookup returns CDR1 SQVTM and CDR2 ANQGSEA. The CDR3 nucleotides read TGCAGCGTTGAATTCGGGACAGACGAGGAGCAGTTCTTC. Translation gives CSVEFGTDEEQFF.

The V call is TRBV5-1, the J call TRBJ2-7; 9 nucleotides agree with TRBD1. V lost 4 bases and J lost 5; bases outside the gene matches: 7. This CDR3 has 14 residues. Per germline, CDR1 SGHRS and CDR2 YFSETQ. CDR3 DNA: TGCGCCAGCAGCCGGGACAGGGTTGACCACGAGCAGTACTTC. It translates to CASSRDRVDHEQYF.

The chain carries TRBV4-1 and TRBJ2-7, with D possibly matching TRBD2 (6 bases). Germline V lookup: CDR1 MGHRA, CDR2 YSYEKL. Trimming cost V 0 bases and J 3 bases, with 15 bases left between them. This CDR3 spans 16 amino acids. The CDR3 sequence is CASSQEGRGGRYEQYF. CDR3 in DNA: TGCGCCAGCAGCCAAGAGGGGCGGGGCGGCCGCTACGAGCAGTACTTC.

CDR3 DNA sequence: TGCGCCAGCAGCCAGGGGACAGACTACCTCACAGATACGCAGTATTTT. Amino acid sequence: CASSQGTDYLTDTQYF. This rearrangement joins TRBV5-1 to TRBJ2-3, with 7 bases matching TRBD1. Germline trimming cut 4 bases from V and 2 bases from J; bases unmatched to any gene: 10. This CDR3 comprises 16 residues. Germline V CDR1 and CDR2: SGHRS, YFSETQ.